The clone carrying this T cell receptor (beta chain) was picked up a small number of times. What it recognizes is unknown. The V and J ends lost 5 bases and 9 bases respectively, with 17 bases between them. The germline CDR1 and CDR2 sequences are MNHEY and SVGAGI. The length of the CDR3 is 14 residues. Researchers reported that TCR beta cDNA libraries carried unique molecular identifiers. Input of about 0.85 to 10 million T cells yielded a few hundred thousand cDNA molecules. MiXCR was run by TCRdb on the PCR reads, yielding one entry per CDR3 protein. The sample shows fewer than 900,000 distinct CDR3 sequences, more than 45% of them seen only once. The source of the sample is a study of post-analysis software for immune sequencing data. Findings and caveats of the study: Batch-matched samples strongly co-clustered by F measure. Controls had lower frequencies than patients of five or six TRBV segments, which included TRBV5-6, TRBV5-1 and TRBV20-1.

The chain has TRBV6-5 and TRBJ2-1, with D unclear. This TCR was recovered from a girl under 18 with multiple sclerosis. The sample taken for sequencing was blood. In nucleotides, the CDR3 is TGTGCCAGCAGTGAACAGCCTATAGTCAGTGAGCAGTTCTTC. Translation gives CASSEQPIVSEQFF.